A selection of T cell receptor beta chains follows, all from one sample in a study of shared clonotypes between healthy human individuals. Profiling relied on immunoSEQ multiplex PCR, and the TCRdb table lists in-frame clones only, not all of them. The sample comprises roughly 700,000 clones, around 67% of which are singletons, and around 1.6% rests with the top ten. Sample: memory CD4+ T cells sorted from blood. The origin of the receptors is a woman under 40 in good health. Both conserved end residues are part of each CDR3.

TRBV29-1,CSVEEMVGSTSQFF
TRBV5-1,CASSLYNRPSETQYF
TRBV18,CASSPVGTGNTIYF
TRBV6-6,CASSYGQGADEQYF
TRBV7-6,CASSLVSGGASGELFF
TRBV28,CATRGNSPLHF
TRBV28,CASSLSNYGYTF
TRBV19,CASSASDVGNNEQFF
TRBV5-5,CASSLGTGHSGANVLTF
TRBV11-2,CASSSGTSATDTQYF
TRBV7-9,CASSLRTSGMFGGETQYF
TRBV5-1,CASKREGRDEQYF
TRBV6-1,CASSVKGADTEAFF
TRBV28,CASRTPGYEQYF
TRBV6-1,CASSENRGQPQHF
TRBV13,CASSFDRGYGYTF
TRBV19,CASQSGTGTDTQYF
TRBV5-5,CASSTWTGTETQYF
TRBV6-1,CASSVLTGGRKLFF
TRBV6-5,CASSYSRDKQFF
TRBV5-4,CASSFPLSGLAGVHEQFF
TRBV6-1,CASSDLISTNYGYTF
TRBV7-9,CASRYTGYPDTQYF
TRBV5-1,CASSPSGRNQPQHF
TRBV7-2,CASSLDALSNQPQHF
TRBV28,CASSSPGSGNADTQYF
TRBV5-1,CASSIGQSTDTQYF
TRBV10-2,CASSLLAGSYGYTF
TRBV11-3,CASSLRAGELFF
TRBV7-2,CASSLGGITDTQYF
TRBV5-4,CASSLDWEETQYF
TRBV7-3,CASSTQRDSFGEQFF
TRBV7-9,CASSQEVYGYTF
TRBV4-2,CASSHGQGSGEQYF
TRBV18,CASSPKDSPYYGYTF
TRBV27,CASGGLAEEGYEQYF
TRBV5-1,CASSLDLAGGPTDTQYF
TRBV18,CASSSKLAGAHEQYF
TRBV28,CASSLPREHEQYF
TRBV7-9,CASSPTNGQGVEQYF
TRBV6-5,CASSYSGNSYTF
TRBV5-4,CASSSSTVNTEAFF
TRBV5-1,CASSYGTGGSYEQYF
TRBV28,CASSLRYSGRSSYNEQFF
TRBV20-1,CSAREDTEQYF
TRBV19,CASSTQLGNEQFF
TRBV5-1,CASSVQGATSGANVLTF
TRBV2,CASSSQGEQPQHF
TRBV19,CASSPRGIAGGNEQFF
TRBV25-1,CASSEWAGGPRDTQYF
TRBV28,CASSSGLAGSTDTQYF